These T cell receptor beta chains were read from a single sample in a study of T cells in localized non-small cell lung cancer. TCRdb's copy holds only in-frame clones and misses some; the assay was immunoSEQ multiplex PCR. The table has about 15,000 clones, 87% seen once. The material sequenced was peripheral blood mononuclear cells, taken before any cancer treatment. The receptors shown here come from a male donor at least 60 years old with stage II lung adenocarcinoma. The CDR3 runs from the conserved cysteine through the conserved F or W. Each record gives: D gene, clone size, J gene, V gene, CDR3 protein, CDR3 DNA. A D gene is named only where the DNA matches it firmly. The size field is filled for only some rows; it gives once, few, many or a size class.

d_gene: NA
abundance: NA
j_gene: TRBJ2-2
v_gene: TRBV27
CDR3aa: CASSTQGGELFF
CDR3nt: TGTGCCAGCAGTACTCAAGGAGGGGAGCTGTTTTTT

d_gene: TRBD1
abundance: NA
j_gene: TRBJ2-7
v_gene: TRBV6-1
CDR3aa: CASSTPGQGAYEQYF
CDR3nt: TGTGCCAGCTCCACCCCAGGACAGGGGGCCTACGAGCAGTACTTC

d_gene: TRBD2
abundance: few
j_gene: TRBJ2-1
v_gene: TRBV6-1
CDR3aa: CASSGTSGSYNEQFF
CDR3nt: TGTGCCAGCAGTGGGACTAGCGGGAGTTACAATGAGCAGTTCTTC

d_gene: TRBD2
abundance: NA
j_gene: TRBJ2-7
v_gene: TRBV6-1
CDR3aa: CASSERTSGSYEQYF
CDR3nt: TGTGCCAGCAGTGAAAGGACTAGCGGCTCCTACGAGCAGTACTTC

d_gene: TRBD1
abundance: NA
j_gene: TRBJ2-3
v_gene: TRBV5-8
CDR3aa: CASSSGQGARGYADTQYF
CDR3nt: TGTGCCAGCAGCTCGGGACAGGGGGCTCGAGGTTACGCAGATACGCAGTATTTT

d_gene: NA
abundance: once
j_gene: TRBJ1-2
v_gene: TRBV28
CDR3aa: CASAHNGYGYTF
CDR3nt: TGTGCCAGCGCCCACAACGGCTATGGCTACACCTTC

d_gene: NA
abundance: NA
j_gene: TRBJ2-3
v_gene: TRBV11-2
CDR3aa: CASSPRASGPTDTQYF
CDR3nt: TGTGCCAGCAGCCCCCGCGCGAGCGGTCCCACAGATACGCAGTATTTT

d_gene: NA
abundance: once
j_gene: TRBJ2-5
v_gene: TRBV19
CDR3aa: CASSIGGPAETQYF
CDR3nt: TGTGCCAGTAGTATAGGAGGACCCGCAGAGACCCAGTACTTC

d_gene: NA
abundance: once
j_gene: TRBJ2-7
v_gene: TRBV15
CDR3aa: CATSRKGWYRDSYEQYF
CDR3nt: TGTGCCACCAGCAGGAAGGGGTGGTACCGCGACTCCTACGAGCAGTACTTC

d_gene: TRBD1
abundance: NA
j_gene: TRBJ1-2
v_gene: TRBV15
CDR3aa: CATSSEGTGGTTYGYTF
CDR3nt: TGTGCCACCAGCAGCGAGGGTACAGGGGGTACGACGTATGGCTACACCTTC